The next 8 T cell receptor beta chains were all read from a single sample in a study of shared clonotypes between healthy human individuals. The table came from immunoSEQ multiplex PCR; TCRdb's copy has only in-frame clones and leaves some out. Of some 2,100,000 clones listed, around 95% were seen once; the top ten hold 0.1% to 0.15%. Sequences were obtained from naive CD4+ T cells sorted from blood. The subset was: CD45RA+ positively selected. The source of these receptors is a young man in good health.

V usage is TRBV11-2 and J usage is TRBJ1-6, with D unclear. V was clipped by 2 bases and J by 6 bases, with 8 bases between them. This CDR3 comprises 14 residues. CDR1 is SGHAT and CDR2 is FQNNGV in the germline V gene. CDR3 sequence reads: CASSLRTANSPLHF. DNA of the CDR3: TGTGCCAGCAGCTTAAGGACTGCTAATTCACCCCTCCACTTT.

The chain is built from TRBV19 and TRBJ1-3, with D unresolved. The CDR3 consists of 14 residues. Deletions cut 4 bases from V and 0 bases from J, with 7 bases between. Germline V gene data show CDR1 as LNHDA and CDR2 as SQIVND (reference sequence). The CDR3, as DNA: TGTGCCAGTAGTAGGGGAATCTCTGGAAACACCATATATTTT. Encoded protein: CASSRGISGNTIYF.

The chain employs TRBV5-8 and TRBJ1-4; D gene unclear. Deletions cut 5 bases from V and 5 bases from J, with 16 bases between. Germline V gene sequence: CDR1 SGHTS, CDR2 YDEGEE. CDR3 length: 15 amino acids. CDR3 in DNA: TGTGCCAGCAGTTCTCCCCCGGGGTTGAATGAAAAACTGTTTTTT. Protein sequence: CASSSPPGLNEKLFF.

This sequence joins TRBV2 and TRBJ2-7, with D unresolved. The CDR3 extends over 14 amino acids. Trimming took 2 bases from V and 0 from J, leaving 8 bases between them. Looked up from germline, CDR1 is SNHLY and CDR2 is FYNNEI. The chain's CDR3 is CASSELAASYEQYF. The CDR3 DNA is TGTGCCAGCAGTGAATTGGCAGCCTCCTACGAGCAGTACTTC.

This sequence joins TRBV4-3 and TRBJ1-2, with 7 nucleotides matching TRBD1. The germline V gene has CDR1 LGHNA and CDR2 YSLEER. The CDR3 has 19 residues. Losses at the gene ends were 0 bases for V and 3 bases for J; bases not matched to a gene: 16. The CDR3 bases are TGCGCCAGCAGCCAAGATAAATCCCCCGGCGGGACAGCCTACTATGGCTACACCTTC. It is translated as CASSQDKSPGGTAYYGYTF.

The chain recombines TRBV9 with TRBJ1-5; 9 nucleotides line up with TRBD1. Trimming removed 5 bases from V and 9 bases from J; junction bases left unmatched: 6. Germline loops: CDR1 SGDLS, CDR2 YYNGEE. The CDR3 spans 13 residues. In nucleotides, the CDR3 is TGTGCCAGCAGTGCCGGGACAGGGCTGCCCCAGCATTTT. It specifies CASSAGTGLPQHF.

This clone was detected once. V usage is TRBV5-5 and J usage is TRBJ1-2; maybe TRBD1 (5 bases). Germline V gene data show CDR1 as SGHKS and CDR2 as YYEKEE (reference sequence). The V end lost 4 bases, the J end lost 3 bases, and 16 bases lay between the germline ends. This CDR3 comprises 15 residues. CDR3 bases: TGTGCCAGCAGCCCCGGCCCGCAGGGCCACTATGGCTACACCTTC. Its protein is CASSPGPQGHYGYTF.

With regard to this clone: Other DNA sequences in this specimen translate into the identical CDR3. V usage is TRBV2 and J usage is TRBJ2-7; TRBD1 is a possible D gene (5 bases). Per the germline V gene, CDR1 is SNHLY and CDR2 is FYNNEI. V gave up 6 bases and J gave up 4 bases, with 7 bases separating them. The CDR3 length is 11 residues. DNA for the CDR3: TGTGCCAGCAGCAGGGCTTACGAGCAGTACTTC. Translated, it gives CASSRAYEQYF.